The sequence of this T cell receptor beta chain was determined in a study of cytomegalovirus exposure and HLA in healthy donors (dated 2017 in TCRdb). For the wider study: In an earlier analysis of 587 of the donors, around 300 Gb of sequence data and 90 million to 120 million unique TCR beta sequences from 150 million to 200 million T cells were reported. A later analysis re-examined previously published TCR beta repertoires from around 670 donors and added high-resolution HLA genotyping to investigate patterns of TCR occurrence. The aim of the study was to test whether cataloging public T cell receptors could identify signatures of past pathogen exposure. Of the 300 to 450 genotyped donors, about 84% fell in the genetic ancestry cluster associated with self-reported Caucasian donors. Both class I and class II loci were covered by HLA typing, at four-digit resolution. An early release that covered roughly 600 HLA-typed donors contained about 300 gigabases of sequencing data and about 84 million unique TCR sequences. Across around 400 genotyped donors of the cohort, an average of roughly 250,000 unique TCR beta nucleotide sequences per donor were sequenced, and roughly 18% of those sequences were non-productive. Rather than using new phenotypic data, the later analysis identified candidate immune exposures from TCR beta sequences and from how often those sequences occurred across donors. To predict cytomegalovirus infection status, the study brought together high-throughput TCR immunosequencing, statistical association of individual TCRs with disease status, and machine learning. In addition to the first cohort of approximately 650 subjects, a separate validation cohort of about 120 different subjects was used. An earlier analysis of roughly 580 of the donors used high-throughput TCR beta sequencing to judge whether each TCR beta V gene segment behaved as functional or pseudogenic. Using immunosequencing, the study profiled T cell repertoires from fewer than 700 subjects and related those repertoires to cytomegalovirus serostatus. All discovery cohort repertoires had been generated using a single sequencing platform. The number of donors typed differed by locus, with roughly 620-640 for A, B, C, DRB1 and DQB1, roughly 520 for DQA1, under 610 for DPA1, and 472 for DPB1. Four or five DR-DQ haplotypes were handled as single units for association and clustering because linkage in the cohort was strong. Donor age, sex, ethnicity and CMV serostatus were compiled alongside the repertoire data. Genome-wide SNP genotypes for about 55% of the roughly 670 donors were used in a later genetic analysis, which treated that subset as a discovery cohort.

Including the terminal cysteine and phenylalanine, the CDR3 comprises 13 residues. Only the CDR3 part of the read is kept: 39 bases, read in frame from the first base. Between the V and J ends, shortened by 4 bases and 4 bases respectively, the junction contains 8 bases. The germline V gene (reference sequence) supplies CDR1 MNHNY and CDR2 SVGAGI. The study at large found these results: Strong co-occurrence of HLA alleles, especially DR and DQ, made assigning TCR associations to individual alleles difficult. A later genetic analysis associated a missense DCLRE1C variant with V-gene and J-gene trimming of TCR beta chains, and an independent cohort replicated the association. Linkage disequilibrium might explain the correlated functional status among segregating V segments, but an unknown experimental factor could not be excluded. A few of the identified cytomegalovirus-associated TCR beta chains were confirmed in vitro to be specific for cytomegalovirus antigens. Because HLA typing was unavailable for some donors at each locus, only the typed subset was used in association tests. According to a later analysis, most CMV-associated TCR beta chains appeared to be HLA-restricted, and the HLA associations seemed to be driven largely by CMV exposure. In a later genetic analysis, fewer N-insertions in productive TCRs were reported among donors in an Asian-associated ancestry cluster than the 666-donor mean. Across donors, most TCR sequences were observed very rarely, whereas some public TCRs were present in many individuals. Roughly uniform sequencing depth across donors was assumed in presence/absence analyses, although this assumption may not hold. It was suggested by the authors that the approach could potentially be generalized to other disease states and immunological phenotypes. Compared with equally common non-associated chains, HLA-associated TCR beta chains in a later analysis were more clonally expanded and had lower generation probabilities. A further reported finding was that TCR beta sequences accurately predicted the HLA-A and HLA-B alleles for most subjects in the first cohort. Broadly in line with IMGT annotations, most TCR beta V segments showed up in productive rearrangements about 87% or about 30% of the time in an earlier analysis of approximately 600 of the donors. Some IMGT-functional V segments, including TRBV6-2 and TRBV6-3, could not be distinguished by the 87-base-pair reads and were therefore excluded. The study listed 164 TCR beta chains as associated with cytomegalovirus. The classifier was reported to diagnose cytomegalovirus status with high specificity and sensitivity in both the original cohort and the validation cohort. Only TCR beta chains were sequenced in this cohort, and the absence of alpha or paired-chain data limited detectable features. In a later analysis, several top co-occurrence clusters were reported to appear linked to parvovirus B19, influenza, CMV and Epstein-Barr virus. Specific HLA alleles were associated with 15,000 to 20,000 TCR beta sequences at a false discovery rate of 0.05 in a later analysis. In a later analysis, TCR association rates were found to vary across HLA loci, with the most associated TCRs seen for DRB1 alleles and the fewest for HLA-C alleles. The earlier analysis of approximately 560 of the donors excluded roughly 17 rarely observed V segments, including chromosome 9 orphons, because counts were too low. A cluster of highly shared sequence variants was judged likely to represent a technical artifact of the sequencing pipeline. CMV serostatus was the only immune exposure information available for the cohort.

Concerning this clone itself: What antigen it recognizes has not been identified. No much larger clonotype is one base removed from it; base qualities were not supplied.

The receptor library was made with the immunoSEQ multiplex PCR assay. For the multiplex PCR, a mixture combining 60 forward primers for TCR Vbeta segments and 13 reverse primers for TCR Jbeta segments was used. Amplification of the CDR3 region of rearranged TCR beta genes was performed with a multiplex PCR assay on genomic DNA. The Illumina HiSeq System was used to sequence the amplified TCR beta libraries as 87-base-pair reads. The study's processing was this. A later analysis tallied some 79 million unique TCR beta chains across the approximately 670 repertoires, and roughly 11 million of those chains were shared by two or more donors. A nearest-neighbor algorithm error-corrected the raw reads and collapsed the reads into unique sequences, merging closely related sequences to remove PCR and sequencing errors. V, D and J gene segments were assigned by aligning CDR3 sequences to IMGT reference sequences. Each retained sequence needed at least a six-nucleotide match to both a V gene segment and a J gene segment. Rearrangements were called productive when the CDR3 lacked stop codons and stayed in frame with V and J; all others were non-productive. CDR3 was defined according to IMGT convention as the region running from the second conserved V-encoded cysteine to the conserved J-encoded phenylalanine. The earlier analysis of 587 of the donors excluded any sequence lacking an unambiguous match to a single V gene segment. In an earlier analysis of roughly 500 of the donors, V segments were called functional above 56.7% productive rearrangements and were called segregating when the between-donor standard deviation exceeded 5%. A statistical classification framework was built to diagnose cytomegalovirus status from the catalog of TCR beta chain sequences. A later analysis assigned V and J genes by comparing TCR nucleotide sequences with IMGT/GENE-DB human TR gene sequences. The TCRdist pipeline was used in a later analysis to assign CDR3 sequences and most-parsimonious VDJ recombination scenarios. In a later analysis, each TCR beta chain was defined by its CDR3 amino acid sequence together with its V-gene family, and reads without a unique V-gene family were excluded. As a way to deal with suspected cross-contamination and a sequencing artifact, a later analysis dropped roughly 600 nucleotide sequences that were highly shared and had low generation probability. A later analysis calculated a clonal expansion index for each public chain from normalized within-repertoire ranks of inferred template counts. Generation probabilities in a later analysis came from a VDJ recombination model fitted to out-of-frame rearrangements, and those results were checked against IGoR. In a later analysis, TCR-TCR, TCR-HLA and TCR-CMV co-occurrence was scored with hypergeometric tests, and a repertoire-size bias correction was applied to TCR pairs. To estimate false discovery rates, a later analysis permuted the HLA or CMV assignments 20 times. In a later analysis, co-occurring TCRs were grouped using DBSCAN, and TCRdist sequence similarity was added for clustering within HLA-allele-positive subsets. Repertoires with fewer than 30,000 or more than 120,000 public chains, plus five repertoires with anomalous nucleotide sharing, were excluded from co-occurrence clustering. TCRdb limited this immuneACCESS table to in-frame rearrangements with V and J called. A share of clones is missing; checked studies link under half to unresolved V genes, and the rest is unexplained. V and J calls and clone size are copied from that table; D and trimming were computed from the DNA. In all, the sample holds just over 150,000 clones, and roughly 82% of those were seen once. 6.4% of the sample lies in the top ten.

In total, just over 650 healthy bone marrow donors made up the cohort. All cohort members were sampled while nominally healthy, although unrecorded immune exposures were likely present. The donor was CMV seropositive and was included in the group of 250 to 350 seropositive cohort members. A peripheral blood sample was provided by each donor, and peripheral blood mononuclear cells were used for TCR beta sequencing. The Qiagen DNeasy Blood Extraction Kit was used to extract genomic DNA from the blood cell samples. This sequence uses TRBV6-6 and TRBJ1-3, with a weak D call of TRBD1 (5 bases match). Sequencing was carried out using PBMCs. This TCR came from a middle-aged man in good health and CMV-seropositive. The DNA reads TGTGCCAGCAGTTGGACACCCGGAAACACCATATATTTT. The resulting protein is CASSWTPGNTIYF.